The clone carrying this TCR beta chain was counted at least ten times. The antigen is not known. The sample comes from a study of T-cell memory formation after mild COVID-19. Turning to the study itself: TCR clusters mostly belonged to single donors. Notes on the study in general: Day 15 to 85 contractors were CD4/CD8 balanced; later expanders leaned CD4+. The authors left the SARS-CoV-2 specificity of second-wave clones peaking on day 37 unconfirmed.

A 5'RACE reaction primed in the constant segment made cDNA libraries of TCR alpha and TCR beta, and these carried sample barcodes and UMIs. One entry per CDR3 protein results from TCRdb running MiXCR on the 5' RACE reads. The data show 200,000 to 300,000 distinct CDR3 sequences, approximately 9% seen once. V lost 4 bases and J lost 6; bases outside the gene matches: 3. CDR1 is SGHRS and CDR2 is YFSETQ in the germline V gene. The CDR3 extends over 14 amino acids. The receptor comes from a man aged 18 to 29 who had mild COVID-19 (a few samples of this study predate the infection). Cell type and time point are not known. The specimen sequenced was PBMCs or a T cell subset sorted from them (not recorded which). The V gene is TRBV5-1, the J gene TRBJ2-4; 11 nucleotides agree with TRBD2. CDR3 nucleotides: TGCGCCAGCAGCGCTACTAGCGGGGGAAACATTCAGTACTTC. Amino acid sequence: CASSATSGGNIQYF.